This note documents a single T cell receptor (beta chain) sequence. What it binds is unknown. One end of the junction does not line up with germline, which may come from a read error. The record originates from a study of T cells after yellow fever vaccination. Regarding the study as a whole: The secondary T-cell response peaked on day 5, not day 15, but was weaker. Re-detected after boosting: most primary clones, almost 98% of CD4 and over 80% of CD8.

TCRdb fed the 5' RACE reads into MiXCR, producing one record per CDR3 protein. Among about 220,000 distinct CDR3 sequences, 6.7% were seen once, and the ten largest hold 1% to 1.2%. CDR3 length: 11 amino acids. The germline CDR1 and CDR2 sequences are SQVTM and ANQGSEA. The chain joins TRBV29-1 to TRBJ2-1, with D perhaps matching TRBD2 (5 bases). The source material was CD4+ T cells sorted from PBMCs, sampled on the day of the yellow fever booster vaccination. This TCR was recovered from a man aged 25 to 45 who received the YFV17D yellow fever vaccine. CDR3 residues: CAGRRFNEQFF. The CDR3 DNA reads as TGTGCTGGGCGGAGGTTCAATGAGCAGTTCTTC.